The T cell receptor beta chain described here comes from a study of cytomegalovirus exposure and HLA in healthy donors. Notes on the study in general: Diagnosis of cytomegalovirus status made by the classifier reportedly showed high specificity and sensitivity. Only CMV serostatus was available as immune exposure information.

It was with 60 Vbeta and 13 Jbeta primers that the PCR ran. Method: immunoSEQ multiplex PCR; TCRdb's copy keeps in-frame clones and lacks some. The sample has under 95,000 clones; around 79% are singletons. CDR1 is MGHRA, CDR2 YSYEKL, per germline. With V trimmed by 0 bases and J by 2 bases, 7 bases remained unmatched. The CDR3 totals 17 residues. To note about this clone: What it recognizes is unknown.

Source material: PBMCs. The TCR sequence derives from a woman in her thirties or forties in good health and CMV-seropositive. V usage is TRBV4-1 and J usage is TRBJ2-1; 7 bases fit TRBD2. CDR3 in DNA: TGCGCCAGCAGCCAAGATTATCCTAGCGGCACCTACAATGAGCAGTTCTTC. Its translation: CASSQDYPSGTYNEQFF.